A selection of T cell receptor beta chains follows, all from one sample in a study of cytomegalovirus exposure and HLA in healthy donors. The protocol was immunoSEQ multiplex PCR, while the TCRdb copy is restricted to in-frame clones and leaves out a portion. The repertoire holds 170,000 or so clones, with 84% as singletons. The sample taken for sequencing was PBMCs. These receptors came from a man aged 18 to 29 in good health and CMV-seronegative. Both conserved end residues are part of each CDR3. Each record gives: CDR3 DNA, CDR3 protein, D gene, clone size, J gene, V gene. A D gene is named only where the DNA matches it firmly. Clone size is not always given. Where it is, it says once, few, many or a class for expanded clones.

cdr3_nt: TGTGCCAGCAGCTTCCCACCGGGACAGGGTCAGAATGAGCAGTTCTTC
cdr3_aa: CASSFPPGQGQNEQFF
d_call: TRBD1
clone_size: .
j_call: TRBJ2-1
v_call: TRBV7-9

cdr3_nt: TGCGCCAGCAGCTTGGGACCTACAGGGGTGGGCACTGAAGCTTTCTTT
cdr3_aa: CASSLGPTGVGTEAFF
d_call: TRBD1
clone_size: .
j_call: TRBJ1-1
v_call: TRBV5-1

cdr3_nt: TGTGCCAGCAAGGACAGGATTTACACTGAAGCTTTCTTT
cdr3_aa: CASKDRIYTEAFF
d_call: TRBD1
clone_size: .
j_call: TRBJ1-1
v_call: TRBV6-5

cdr3_nt: TGTGCCAGCAGCTCTAGGGGGGGGGCCGGAGATACGCAGTATTTT
cdr3_aa: CASSSRGGAGDTQYF
d_call: .
clone_size: few
j_call: TRBJ2-3
v_call: TRBV7-3

cdr3_nt: TGTGCCACCGGGACTTTGACAGGGGATAATGAAGCTTTCTTT
cdr3_aa: CATGTLTGDNEAFF
d_call: TRBD1
clone_size: .
j_call: TRBJ1-1
v_call: TRBV6-5

cdr3_nt: TGTGCCAGCAGCGTCCGGGACAGGGCTTCCGAGCAGTACTTC
cdr3_aa: CASSVRDRASEQYF
d_call: TRBD1
clone_size: .
j_call: TRBJ2-7
v_call: TRBV7-9

cdr3_nt: TGTGCCATCACCCGAACGACTAGAAGTGAGCAGTTCTTC
cdr3_aa: CAITRTTRSEQFF
d_call: .
clone_size: .
j_call: TRBJ2-1
v_call: TRBV10-3

cdr3_nt: TGCGCCAGCAGCCAAGACAGCGCCGAGCAGTTCTTC
cdr3_aa: CASSQDSAEQFF
d_call: .
clone_size: .
j_call: TRBJ2-1
v_call: TRBV4-1

cdr3_nt: TGTGCCAGCAGCGATCGGACAGGCGGAAACTATGGCTACACCTTC
cdr3_aa: CASSDRTGGNYGYTF
d_call: TRBD1
clone_size: .
j_call: TRBJ1-2
v_call: TRBV9

cdr3_nt: TGTGCCAGCAGTTCCGCGGGGGTTAACAATGAGCAGTTCTTC
cdr3_aa: CASSSAGVNNEQFF
d_call: TRBD2
clone_size: .
j_call: TRBJ2-1
v_call: TRBV28

cdr3_nt: TGTGCCAGCAGCTCCAGGGGGGAAACTGAAGCTTTCTTT
cdr3_aa: CASSSRGETEAFF
d_call: TRBD1
clone_size: once
j_call: TRBJ1-1
v_call: TRBV5-4

cdr3_nt: TGTGCCAGCAGTCCTACCGGGACAGAAGCTTTCTTT
cdr3_aa: CASSPTGTEAFF
d_call: .
clone_size: .
j_call: TRBJ1-1
v_call: TRBV27

cdr3_nt: TGTGCCAGCAGAGGGGCAGGGTACAATGAGCAGTTCTTC
cdr3_aa: CASRGAGYNEQFF
d_call: .
clone_size: .
j_call: TRBJ2-1
v_call: TRBV2

cdr3_nt: TGTTCCAGCAGCACTGGCGGGGGGCGCGAATTAGACTATGGCTACACCTTC
cdr3_aa: CSSSTGGGRELDYGYTF
d_call: .
clone_size: .
j_call: TRBJ1-2
v_call: TRBV7-9

cdr3_nt: TGTGCCAGCAGCCCAGGGACAGGGGGCTTGGTTTATGGCTACACCTTC
cdr3_aa: CASSPGTGGLVYGYTF
d_call: TRBD1
clone_size: once
j_call: TRBJ1-2
v_call: TRBV5-6

cdr3_nt: TGTGCCAGCAGTGATGTCAGGGATGGCAATGAGCAGTTCTTC
cdr3_aa: CASSDVRDGNEQFF
d_call: .
clone_size: .
j_call: TRBJ2-1
v_call: TRBV6-1

cdr3_nt: TGTGCCAGCAGCCAAGGGACAGGGGGTTTATACGAGCGGTACTTC
cdr3_aa: CASSQGTGGLYERYF
d_call: TRBD1
clone_size: .
j_call: TRBJ2-7
v_call: TRBV9

cdr3_nt: TGTGCCAGCAGTTACCGACAGGGCGGCCCCTACGAGCAGTACTTC
cdr3_aa: CASSYRQGGPYEQYF
d_call: TRBD1
clone_size: few
j_call: TRBJ2-7
v_call: TRBV6-5

cdr3_nt: TGTGCCACCCTCAGGGGGGCATACGGCTACACCTTC
cdr3_aa: CATLRGAYGYTF
d_call: TRBD1
clone_size: .
j_call: TRBJ1-2
v_call: TRBV6-5

cdr3_nt: TGTGCCAGCAGCCGGGACAGCTCCTACGAGCAGTACTTC
cdr3_aa: CASSRDSSYEQYF
d_call: TRBD1
clone_size: .
j_call: TRBJ2-7
v_call: TRBV7-2

cdr3_nt: TGTGCCAGCAGTGATCCCAAGCCTAACTATGGCTACACCTTC
cdr3_aa: CASSDPKPNYGYTF
d_call: .
clone_size: .
j_call: TRBJ1-2
v_call: TRBV6-4

cdr3_nt: TGTGCCAGCAGTGAAGCGCTGAGCCCCTACGAGCAGTACTTC
cdr3_aa: CASSEALSPYEQYF
d_call: .
clone_size: .
j_call: TRBJ2-7
v_call: TRBV6-1

cdr3_nt: TGTGCCAGCTCCTCTGGGGGGAACAATGAGCAGTTCTTC
cdr3_aa: CASSSGGNNEQFF
d_call: .
clone_size: .
j_call: TRBJ2-1
v_call: TRBV9

cdr3_nt: TGCGCCAGCAGCCGGGTAGGGGCAACTAATGAAAAACTGTTTTTT
cdr3_aa: CASSRVGATNEKLFF
d_call: .
clone_size: few
j_call: TRBJ1-4
v_call: TRBV4-1

cdr3_nt: TGTGCCAGCAGTTTGTCGGCAGGGACAGGCCCCCTGGGAGAGACCCAGTACTTC
cdr3_aa: CASSLSAGTGPLGETQYF
d_call: TRBD1
clone_size: .
j_call: TRBJ2-5
v_call: TRBV28

cdr3_nt: TGTGCCTGCCGAGAGGGTTCCTACACTGAAGCTTTCTTT
cdr3_aa: CACREGSYTEAFF
d_call: .
clone_size: .
j_call: TRBJ1-1
v_call: TRBV6-1

cdr3_nt: TGCAGCGTTTGGAGCGGGGGGAATGAGCAGTTCTTC
cdr3_aa: CSVWSGGNEQFF
d_call: TRBD2
clone_size: .
j_call: TRBJ2-1
v_call: TRBV29-1

cdr3_nt: TGCGCCAGCAGCCAAGTTGGCAGCCAAGAGACCCAGTACTTC
cdr3_aa: CASSQVGSQETQYF
d_call: .
clone_size: few
j_call: TRBJ2-5
v_call: TRBV4-1

cdr3_nt: TGTGCCAGCAGCCCGTCGGGGATAAAGCAGTACTTC
cdr3_aa: CASSPSGIKQYF
d_call: .
clone_size: .
j_call: TRBJ2-7
v_call: TRBV7-3

cdr3_nt: TGCAGCGTTGACAGGGGGCGGTCGACGGACAATGAGCAGTTCTTC
cdr3_aa: CSVDRGRSTDNEQFF
d_call: TRBD1
clone_size: once
j_call: TRBJ2-1
v_call: TRBV29-1

cdr3_nt: TGCAGTGCTAGTCAGAATGAGCAGTTCTTC
cdr3_aa: CSASQNEQFF
d_call: .
clone_size: .
j_call: TRBJ2-1
v_call: TRBV20-1

cdr3_nt: TGTGCCAGCAGCGTGGGATTACCGGGAGTTGGTTTAAGGAACTACGAGCAGTACTTC
cdr3_aa: CASSVGLPGVGLRNYEQYF
d_call: .
clone_size: once
j_call: TRBJ2-7
v_call: TRBV5-6

cdr3_nt: TGTGCCAGCAGCTTGGGGAGGTATGGCGATAATTCACCCCTCCACTTT
cdr3_aa: CASSLGRYGDNSPLHF
d_call: .
clone_size: .
j_call: TRBJ1-6
v_call: TRBV5-4

cdr3_nt: TGTGCCAGCAGCTTTCTAGACACCGGGGAGCTGTTTTTT
cdr3_aa: CASSFLDTGELFF
d_call: .
clone_size: once
j_call: TRBJ2-2
v_call: TRBV7-3

cdr3_nt: TGTGCCAGCAGCTTAGGGCTGGAAGGGGGTTCACCCCTCCACTTT
cdr3_aa: CASSLGLEGGSPLHF
d_call: .
clone_size: once
j_call: TRBJ1-6
v_call: TRBV7-2

cdr3_nt: TGTGCCAGCAAGAGGGACAGGGTTAACGAGCAGTACTTC
cdr3_aa: CASKRDRVNEQYF
d_call: TRBD1
clone_size: .
j_call: TRBJ2-7
v_call: TRBV6-5

cdr3_nt: TGTGCCAGCAGTTTGGGTCCGGGTGGGGCCAACGTCCTGACTTTC
cdr3_aa: CASSLGPGGANVLTF
d_call: .
clone_size: few
j_call: TRBJ2-6
v_call: TRBV28

cdr3_nt: TGTGCCAGCTCACCATCGGGAACAGACTATGGCTACACCTTC
cdr3_aa: CASSPSGTDYGYTF
d_call: .
clone_size: once
j_call: TRBJ1-2
v_call: TRBV18

cdr3_nt: TGCAGTGAGCATTTGAACACTGAAGCTTTCTTT
cdr3_aa: CSEHLNTEAFF
d_call: .
clone_size: .
j_call: TRBJ1-1
v_call: TRBV20-1

cdr3_nt: TGTGCCAGCAGCCTGGACAGGTTCTACGAGCAGTACTTC
cdr3_aa: CASSLDRFYEQYF
d_call: TRBD1
clone_size: .
j_call: TRBJ2-7
v_call: TRBV11-2

cdr3_nt: TGTGCCAGCAGTTACGAGCGGACCCCCTACAATGAGCAGTTCTTC
cdr3_aa: CASSYERTPYNEQFF
d_call: .
clone_size: .
j_call: TRBJ2-1
v_call: TRBV6-5

cdr3_nt: TGTGCCAGCAGTCCAAAGACAGGGGGCGCCGAAGATACGCAGTATTTT
cdr3_aa: CASSPKTGGAEDTQYF
d_call: TRBD1
clone_size: .
j_call: TRBJ2-3
v_call: TRBV28

cdr3_nt: TGTGCCAGCAGCTTGGCCAGGCAGACCAATGAAAAACTGTTTTTT
cdr3_aa: CASSLARQTNEKLFF
d_call: .
clone_size: .
j_call: TRBJ1-4
v_call: TRBV5-6

cdr3_nt: TGTGCCAGCAGTCGTGGACAGGTTGAAGCTTTCTTT
cdr3_aa: CASSRGQVEAFF
d_call: TRBD1
clone_size: .
j_call: TRBJ1-1
v_call: TRBV6-5

cdr3_nt: TGTGCCAGCAGTTTATTGACAGGGGGCTTGGATGGCTACACCTTC
cdr3_aa: CASSLLTGGLDGYTF
d_call: TRBD1
clone_size: .
j_call: TRBJ1-2
v_call: TRBV28

cdr3_nt: TGTGCCATCAGTGAGGATAGGGGCGAAAAACTGTTTTTT
cdr3_aa: CAISEDRGEKLFF
d_call: .
clone_size: .
j_call: TRBJ1-4
v_call: TRBV10-3

cdr3_nt: TGTGCCATCAGTGAGCACGGGAACACTGAAGCTTTCTTT
cdr3_aa: CAISEHGNTEAFF
d_call: .
clone_size: .
j_call: TRBJ1-1
v_call: TRBV10-3

cdr3_nt: TGTGCCATCAGTGAGTCAAGGCCAGGACTACCCTACGAGCAGTACTTC
cdr3_aa: CAISESRPGLPYEQYF
d_call: .
clone_size: .
j_call: TRBJ2-7
v_call: TRBV10-3

cdr3_nt: TGTGCCAGCAGGATAGGCGGAGGCTCTGGAAACACCATATATTTT
cdr3_aa: CASRIGGGSGNTIYF
d_call: .
clone_size: .
j_call: TRBJ1-3
v_call: TRBV6-1

cdr3_nt: TGTGCCAGCAGCTCTGCTGCAGTGCCAACTAATGAAAAACTGTTTTTT
cdr3_aa: CASSSAAVPTNEKLFF
d_call: .
clone_size: .
j_call: TRBJ1-4
v_call: TRBV7-8

cdr3_nt: TGCAGCGTTGCCCTCCCGAGCTCCTACGAGCAGTACTTC
cdr3_aa: CSVALPSSYEQYF
d_call: .
clone_size: few
j_call: TRBJ2-7
v_call: TRBV29-1

cdr3_nt: TGTGCCAGCAGCTCGGGACAGATAAATTCACCCCTCCACTTT
cdr3_aa: CASSSGQINSPLHF
d_call: TRBD1
clone_size: .
j_call: TRBJ1-6
v_call: TRBV7-9

cdr3_nt: TGTGCCAGTAGTAGGCAGGGCGATGAGCAGTTCTTC
cdr3_aa: CASSRQGDEQFF
d_call: .
clone_size: .
j_call: TRBJ2-1
v_call: TRBV19

cdr3_nt: TGTGCCAGCAGCCAAGAGGGGACTGGCTACAATGAGCAGTTCTTC
cdr3_aa: CASSQEGTGYNEQFF
d_call: .
clone_size: .
j_call: TRBJ2-1
v_call: TRBV11-3

cdr3_nt: TGTGCCAGCAGTTCCCTGGGAGGGACGCACGAGCAGTACTTC
cdr3_aa: CASSSLGGTHEQYF
d_call: TRBD2
clone_size: .
j_call: TRBJ2-7
v_call: TRBV27

cdr3_nt: TGTGCCAGAAAACTTGGACACCACTACGAGCAGTACTTC
cdr3_aa: CARKLGHHYEQYF
d_call: .
clone_size: .
j_call: TRBJ2-7
v_call: TRBV5-3

cdr3_nt: TGTGCCAGCAGTGGGGACAGCTCCTACGAGCAGTACTTC
cdr3_aa: CASSGDSSYEQYF
d_call: TRBD1
clone_size: once
j_call: TRBJ2-7
v_call: TRBV6-5

cdr3_nt: TGTGCCAGCAGCTTAGGTCGGGGGGCAATCGACACTGAAGCTTTCTTT
cdr3_aa: CASSLGRGAIDTEAFF
d_call: .
clone_size: .
j_call: TRBJ1-1
v_call: TRBV7-9

cdr3_nt: TGTGCCAGCCAGGGACAGGGGGGATCTGAAGCTTTCTTT
cdr3_aa: CASQGQGGSEAFF
d_call: TRBD1
clone_size: .
j_call: TRBJ1-1
v_call: TRBV6-5